The 9 T cell receptor beta chains in this list originate from one sample, sequenced in a study of cytomegalovirus exposure and HLA in healthy donors. Primers for the PCR totalled 60 Vbeta and 13 Jbeta. Profiled with immunoSEQ multiplex PCR; TCRdb holds only in-frame clones, not every one. This table holds around 150,000 clones, around 75% found once. Material: PBMCs. The receptors come from a man in his 60s in good health and CMV-seronegative.

The V and J genes are TRBV6-5 and TRBJ2-1; no definite D call. This CDR3 contains 14 residues. Germline V CDR1 and CDR2: MNHEY, SVGAGI. Deletions cut 6 bases from V and 9 bases from J, with 18 bases between. This CDR3 is CASRSDLGGSEQFF. The CDR3 DNA sequence: TGTGCCAGCAGATCCGACTTAGGTGGTAGTGAGCAGTTCTTC.

This clone was seen more than once but under ten times. The rearrangement joins TRBV6-1 to TRBJ1-2, with 7 bases lining up with TRBD1. The germline gives CDR1 MNHNS, CDR2 SASEGT. The trim removed 3 bases at V and 6 bases at J, leaving 16 bases unmatched. This CDR3 is 17 amino acids long. CDR3 sequence: CASSDPTGHGLGNGYTF. The CDR3 coding sequence is TGTGCCAGCAGTGACCCGACAGGGCACGGGTTAGGCAATGGCTACACCTTC.

In DNA, the CDR3 is TGTGCCAGCAGTCCGGGGGTAGAGACCCAGTACTTC. Translating it yields CASSPGVETQYF. The chain uses TRBV7-9 and TRBJ2-5, with D perhaps TRBD2 (6 bases). Per germline, CDR1 SEHNR and CDR2 FQNEAQ (reference sequence). The CDR3 extends over 12 amino acids. Trimming cost V 6 bases and J 4 bases, with 9 bases left between them. Drawing the rest from reference TRBV7-9 and TRBJ2-5, the complete variable domain is DTGVSQNPRHKITKRGQNVTFRCDPISEHNRLYWYRQTLGQGPEFLTYFQNEAQLEKSRLLSDRFSAERPKGSFSTLEIQRTEQGDSAMYLCASSPGVETQYFGPGTRLLVL.

This sequence joins TRBV11-2 and TRBJ1-2, with a weak D call TRBD1 (5 bases). The length of the CDR3 is 14 residues. The V gene lost 0 bases and the J gene lost 2 bases, with 7 bases spanning the gap. Germline V CDR1 and CDR2: SGHAT, FQNNGV. CDR3 protein: CASSLDRQNYGYTF. In DNA form, the CDR3 reads TGTGCCAGCAGCTTAGATCGACAGAACTATGGCTACACCTTC.

This clone appeared once. The V gene is TRBV19, the J gene TRBJ2-1; TRBD2 aligns across 8 bases. V was pared by 1 base and J by 3 bases, with 2 bases of the junction left unmatched. This CDR3 is 15 amino acids long. CDR1 LNHDA and CDR2 SQIVND come from the germline V gene (reference sequence). This CDR3 reads CASSIGGRIYNEQFF. For the CDR3, the DNA is TGTGCCAGTAGTATAGGCGGGAGGATCTACAATGAGCAGTTCTTC.

The rearrangement joins TRBV5-1 to TRBJ2-5, with D perhaps TRBD1 (6 bases). The CDR3 has 13 amino acids. V gave up 0 bases and J gave up 4 bases, with 7 bases separating them. In germline, CDR1 is SGHRS, CDR2 YFSETQ. The CDR3 is CASSLDRAETQYF. CDR3 DNA: TGCGCCAGCAGCTTGGACAGGGCAGAGACCCAGTACTTC.

The rearrangement joins TRBV19 to TRBJ1-1; TRBD1 aligns across 10 bases. J gave up 4 bases and V 9 bases, and 8 bases lay outside the gene matches. The CDR3 runs to 14 residues. CDR1 and CDR2 from the germline V gene are LNHDA and SQIVND (reference sequence). CDR3 residues: CASRTGGKFTEAFF. The CDR3 region has the DNA TGTGCCAGCCGGACAGGGGGTAAGTTCACTGAAGCTTTCTTT.

Written as DNA, the CDR3 is TGTGCCAGCTCACCGGAAGGACAGGGAATCACCGGGGAGCTGTTTTTT. The encoded protein is CASSPEGQGITGELFF. The chain carries TRBV18 and TRBJ2-2; 8 positions agree with TRBD1. The junction had 7 bases not matched to a gene; V was cut back by 3 bases and J by 4 bases. Germline-derived CDR1 and CDR2 are KGHSH and LQKENI. The CDR3 runs to 16 residues.

This chain joins TRBV5-8 and TRBJ2-2; 8 bases match TRBD2. The CDR3 sequence is 14 residues long. Germline values: CDR1 SGHTS, CDR2 YDEGEE. With 7 bases clipped from V and 3 bases from J, the junction kept 5 bases outside the gene matches. CDR3 protein: CASEQRGYTGELFF. CDR3 DNA: TGTGCCAGCGAACAGCGGGGGTACACCGGGGAGCTGTTTTTT.